A single sample gave rise to the 9 T cell receptor beta chains below, sequenced in a study of blood T cell repertoires in COVID-19. Assay: immunoSEQ multiplex PCR; the TCRdb copy retains only in-frame clones and omits some. Of 250,000 to 300,000 clones listed, 90% to 95% are singletons. The sequencing sample was made of peripheral blood. The origin of the receptors is a woman aged 25 to 45 with COVID-19, enrolled during active disease.

This clone has a single count. The gene calls are TRBV15 and TRBJ1-1; D is undetermined. Per germline, CDR1 LNHNV and CDR2 YYDKDF (reference sequence). The CDR3 has 14 residues. V was pared by 1 base and J by 3 bases, with 9 bases between. CDR3 residues: CATSRGQMDTEAFF. The CDR3 region has the DNA TGTGCCACCAGCAGAGGACAAATGGACACTGAAGCTTTCTTT.

This chain uses TRBV5-1 with TRBJ2-3; D is possibly TRBD2 (5 bases). Trimming took off 0 bases at V and 6 bases at J, with 11 bases between the two ends. The germline CDR1 and CDR2 sequences are SGHRS and YFSETQ. The CDR3 loop spans 14 amino acids. The CDR3 loop is CASSLALDWDTQYF. CDR3 DNA: TGCGCCAGCAGCTTGGCACTAGACTGGGATACGCAGTATTTT.

The chain has TRBV7-6 and TRBJ2-1; possible D gene TRBD2, 6 bases. Trimming cost V 1 base and J 8 bases, with 21 bases left between them. Germline V gene lookup returns CDR1 SGHVS and CDR2 FNYEAQ. The CDR3 contains 17 residues. The CDR3 loop is CASSLEGGGSPWDEQFF. The CDR3, as DNA: TGTGCCAGCAGCTTAGAGGGAGGCGGGTCCCCCTGGGATGAGCAGTTCTTC. The full variable domain, completed using reference TRBV7-6 and TRBJ2-1, is GAGVSQSPRYKVTKRGQDVALRCDPISGHVSLYWYRQALGQGPEFLTYFNYEAQQDKSGLPNDRFSAERPEGSISTLTIQRTEQRDSAMYRCASSLEGGGSPWDEQFFGPGTRLTVL.

The J gene is TRBJ1-1, the V gene TRBV14, with D uncertain. The CDR3 consists of 12 residues. V was cut by 0 bases and J by 5 bases, with 4 bases left in between. Germline V gene data show CDR1 as SGHDN and CDR2 as FVKESK. In nucleotides, the CDR3 is TGTGCCAGCAGCCAAGATGAGACTGAAGCTTTCTTT. It codes for CASSQDETEAFF.

V and J are TRBV5-1 and TRBJ1-5, with a tentative D call TRBD1 (6 bases). There are 15 residues in the CDR3. The V end was cut by 5 bases, the J end by 1 base, with 13 bases between. CDR1 and CDR2 (germline): SGHRS, YFSETQ. Here the CDR3 DNA reads TGCGCCAGCAGACCATCAGGGGAGAGCAATCAGCCCCAGCATTTT. Translating gives CASRPSGESNQPQHF.

This chain connects TRBV7-8 to TRBJ1-5; D is possibly TRBD1 (5 bases). The CDR3 runs 19 residues. In germline, CDR1 is SGHVS, CDR2 FQNEAQ. The V end was cut by 4 bases, the J end by 1 base, with 23 bases between. CDR3: CASSSGWDSYTESNQPQHF. The CDR3 region has the DNA TGTGCCAGCAGCTCAGGATGGGACTCTTACACGGAGAGCAATCAGCCCCAGCATTTT.

J is TRBJ1-3 and V is TRBV11-2; 7 bases map to TRBD1. J lost 4 bases, V lost 5 bases, and 5 bases had no gene match. The length of the CDR3 is 14 residues. The V gene's germline CDR1 is SGHAT and CDR2 FQNNGV. The CDR3 DNA reads TGTGCCAGCAGCCCCAGGGGGACAGGAAACACCATATATTTT. Amino acids: CASSPRGTGNTIYF.

The rearrangement uses TRBV6-5 and TRBJ1-2, with unresolved D. This CDR3 is built from 10 residues. Germline lookup yields CDR1 MNHEY and CDR2 SVGAGI. Trimming took off 6 bases at V and 9 bases at J, with 8 bases between the two ends. CDR3 sequence (DNA): TGTGCCAGCAGCGAGGATAGCTACACCTTC. Amino acid sequence: CASSEDSYTF.

The rearrangement joins TRBV3-1 (or the pseudogene TRBV3-2) to TRBJ1-5, with D maybe TRBD1 (6 bases). V was pared by 1 base and J by 14 bases, with 18 bases between. The CDR3 runs to 14 residues. From germline, CDR1 is LGHDT and CDR2 YNNKEL (reference sequence). CDR3 protein: CASSQGWTAGVEHF. CDR3 coding DNA: TGTGCCAGCAGCCAAGGGTGGACAGCCGGCGTTGAGCATTTT.